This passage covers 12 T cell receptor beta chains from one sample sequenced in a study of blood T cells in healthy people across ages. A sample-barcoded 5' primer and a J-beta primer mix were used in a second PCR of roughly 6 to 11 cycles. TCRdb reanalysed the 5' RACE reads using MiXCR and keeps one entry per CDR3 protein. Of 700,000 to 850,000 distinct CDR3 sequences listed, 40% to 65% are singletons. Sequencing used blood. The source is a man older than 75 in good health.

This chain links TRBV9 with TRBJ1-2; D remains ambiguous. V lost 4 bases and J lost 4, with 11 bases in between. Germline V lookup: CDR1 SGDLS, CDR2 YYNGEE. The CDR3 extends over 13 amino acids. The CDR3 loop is CASSTRAGYGYTF. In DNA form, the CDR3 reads TGTGCCAGCAGCACCCGGGCAGGCTATGGCTACACCTTC.

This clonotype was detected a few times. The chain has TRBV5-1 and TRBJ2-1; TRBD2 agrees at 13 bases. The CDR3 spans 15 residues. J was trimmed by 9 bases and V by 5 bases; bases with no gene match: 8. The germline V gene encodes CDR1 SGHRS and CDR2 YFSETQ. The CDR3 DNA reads TGCGCCAGCAGGCGGACTAGCGGGAGTTTAGGTGAGCAGTTCTTC. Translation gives CASRRTSGSLGEQFF.

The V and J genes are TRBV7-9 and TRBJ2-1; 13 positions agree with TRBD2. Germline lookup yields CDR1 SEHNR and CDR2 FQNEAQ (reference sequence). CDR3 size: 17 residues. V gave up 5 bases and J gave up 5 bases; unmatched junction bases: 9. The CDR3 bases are TGTGCCAGCAGCATTAGGAGGACTAGCGGGAGTAACAATGAGCAGTTCTTC. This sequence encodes CASSIRRTSGSNNEQFF.

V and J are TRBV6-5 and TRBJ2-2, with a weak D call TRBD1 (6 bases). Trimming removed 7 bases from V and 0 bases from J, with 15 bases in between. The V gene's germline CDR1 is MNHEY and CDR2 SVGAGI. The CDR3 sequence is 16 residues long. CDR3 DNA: TGTGCCAGCACACGGACAGCGACCACGAACACCGGGGAGCTGTTTTTT. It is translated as CASTRTATTNTGELFF.

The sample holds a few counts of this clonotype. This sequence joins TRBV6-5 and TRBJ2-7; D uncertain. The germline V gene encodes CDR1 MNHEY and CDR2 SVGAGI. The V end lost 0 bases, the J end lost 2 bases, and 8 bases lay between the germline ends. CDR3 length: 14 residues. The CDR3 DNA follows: TGTGCCAGCAGTTACTCCCAAGCAACCTACGAGCAGTACTTC. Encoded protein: CASSYSQATYEQYF.

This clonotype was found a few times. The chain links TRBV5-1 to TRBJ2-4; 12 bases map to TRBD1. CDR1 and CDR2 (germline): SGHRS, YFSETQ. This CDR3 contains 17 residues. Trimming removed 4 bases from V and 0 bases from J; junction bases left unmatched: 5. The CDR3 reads CASSGGQGAGAKNIQYF. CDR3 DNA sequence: TGCGCCAGCAGCGGGGGACAGGGGGCCGGAGCCAAAAACATTCAGTACTTC.

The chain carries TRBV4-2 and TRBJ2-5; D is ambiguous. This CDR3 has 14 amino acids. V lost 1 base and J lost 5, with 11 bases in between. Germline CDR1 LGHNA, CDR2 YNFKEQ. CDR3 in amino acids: CASSQGLLSETQYF. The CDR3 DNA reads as TGTGCCAGCAGCCAAGGGCTCCTTTCTGAGACCCAGTACTTC.

The CDR3 DNA reads as TGTGCCAGCTCACCACTCGGCACCGGGACTAGCGGGAGGGGACACGAGCAGTACTTC. Translation gives CASSPLGTGTSGRGHEQYF. The chain is built from TRBV18 and TRBJ2-7; 16 bases are shared with TRBD2. This CDR3 is built from 19 residues. Germline trimming cut 1 base from V and 5 bases from J; bases unmatched to any gene: 11. CDR1 and CDR2 (germline): KGHSH, LQKENI.

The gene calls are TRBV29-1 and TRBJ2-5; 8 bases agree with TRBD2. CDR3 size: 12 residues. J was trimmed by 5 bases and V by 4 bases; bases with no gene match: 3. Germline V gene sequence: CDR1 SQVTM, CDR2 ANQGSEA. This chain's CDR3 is CSVAAGAETQYF. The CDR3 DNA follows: TGCAGCGTTGCAGCGGGAGCTGAGACCCAGTACTTC.

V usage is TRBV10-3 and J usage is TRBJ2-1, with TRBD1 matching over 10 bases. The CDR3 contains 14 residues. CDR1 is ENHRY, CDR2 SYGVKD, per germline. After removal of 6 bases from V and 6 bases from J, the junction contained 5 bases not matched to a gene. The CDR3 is CAISTGTGANEQFF. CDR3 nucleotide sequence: TGTGCCATCAGCACCGGGACAGGGGCCAATGAGCAGTTCTTC.

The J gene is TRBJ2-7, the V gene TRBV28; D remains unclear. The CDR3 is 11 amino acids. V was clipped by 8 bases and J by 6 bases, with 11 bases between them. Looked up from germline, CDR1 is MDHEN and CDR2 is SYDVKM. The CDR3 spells CASRFKIEQYF. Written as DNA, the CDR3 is TGTGCCAGCCGCTTCAAAATCGAGCAGTACTTC.

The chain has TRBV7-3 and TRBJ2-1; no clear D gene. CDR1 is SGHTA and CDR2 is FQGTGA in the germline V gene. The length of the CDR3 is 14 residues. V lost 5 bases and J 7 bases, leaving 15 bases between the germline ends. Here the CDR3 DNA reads TGTGCCAGCAGCCCCTATCTCAGCCCTAATGAGCAGTTCTTC. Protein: CASSPYLSPNEQFF. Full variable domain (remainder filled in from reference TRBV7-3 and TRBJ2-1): GAGVSQTPSNKVTEKGKYVELRCDPISGHTALYWYRQSLGQGPEFLIYFQGTGAADDSGLPNDRFFAVRPEGSVSTLKIQRTERGDSAVYLCASSPYLSPNEQFFGPGTRLTVL.